This T cell receptor (beta chain) was identified during a study of T cell repertoires in cytomegalovirus infection. Background on the study: The public TCR beta signatures pointed to both CMV infection and matching HLA type.

Germline CDR1 and CDR2: KGHSH and LQKENI. The V segment lost 2 bases and the J segment 3 bases; nucleotides outside the gene matches: 2. The CDR3 length is 14 residues. Study outcomes and limitations: HLA-C-restricted, CMV-specific TCR beta clonotypes were dominant ex vivo. Based on cumulative public TCR beta family frequency, carriers of CMV plus the relevant HLA were identified.

For this clonotype: What it binds is unknown.

Using its own MiXCR run on the reads, TCRdb lists one record per CDR3 protein. Here the sample spans about 490,000 distinct CDR3 sequences, 26% being singletons. This sequence was found in a human donor in good health (CMV status not recorded). Some clones in this sample may be carry-over from other donors' samples. The V call is TRBV18, the J call TRBJ1-1; 8 bases map to TRBD1. Sequenced sample: PBMCs. CDR3 protein: CASSPNRGYTEAFF. CDR3 in DNA: TGTGCCAGCTCACCAAACAGGGGGTACACTGAAGCTTTCTTT.